The rows below give T cell receptor beta chains drawn from one sample of a study of T cell changes during pregnancy in multiple sclerosis. Sequencing used immunoSEQ multiplex PCR; TCRdb keeps in-frame clones, though not all of them. The table shows approximately 53,000 clones, with 90% to 95% occurring only once. The starting material was CD4+ T cells from peripheral blood mononuclear cells, obtained before pregnancy. The receptors shown here come from a female donor with multiple sclerosis, enrolled in a pregnancy study. The CDR3 runs from the conserved cysteine through the conserved F or W. The D gene is left open where the match is weak. Expanded clones are given a class, and other clones once, few, many or no size at all.

TRBJ2-4	.	.	TRBV11-1	TGTGCCAGCAGCCTCGAGTCGGCGGTCAAAAACATTCAGTACTTC	CASSLESAVKNIQYF
TRBJ2-1	.	.	TRBV5-1	TGCGCCAGCACTTCCGGACAGTCATACAATGAGCAGTTCTTC	CASTSGQSYNEQFF
TRBJ2-2	.	TRBD1	TRBV28	TGTGCCAGCAGACTTACCGGGACAGGGGGCCTCGGGGAGCTGTTTTTT	CASRLTGTGGLGELFF
TRBJ1-2	.	TRBD1	TRBV29-1	TGCAGCGTTGATATTTCGCGGGACAGGGGTAGTGGCTACACCTTC	CSVDISRDRGSGYTF
TRBJ2-4	.	.	TRBV4-1	TGCGCCAGCAGCCAAGAGCAGGGAATATTAAACATTCAGTACTTC	CASSQEQGILNIQYF
TRBJ2-1	.	TRBD2	TRBV18	TGTGCCAGCTCAGAGGGGACTAGCGGGAGACAATACAATGAGCAGTTCTTC	CASSEGTSGRQYNEQFF
TRBJ2-2	once	.	TRBV30	TGTGCCTGGCATAAATCAGGGTGGTCCGGGGAGCTGTTTTTT	CAWHKSGWSGELFF
TRBJ1-4	.	TRBD1	TRBV28	TGTGCCAGCAGTTTATCGGGACAGGGGATGGGAAAACTGTTTTTT	CASSLSGQGMGKLFF
TRBJ2-1	once	TRBD2	TRBV6-1	TGTGCCAGCAGTGTTACTAGCGGGAGTCTGAATGAGCAGTTCTTC	CASSVTSGSLNEQFF
TRBJ1-4	once	.	TRBV5-5	TGTGCCAGCCGCCAAGGGCCGGCAGGGACTAATGAAAAACTGTTTTTT	CASRQGPAGTNEKLFF
TRBJ1-2	once	.	TRBV5-1	TGCGCCAGCAGCTTGCGCCCAGGGTTATTTGGCTACACCTTC	CASSLRPGLFGYTF
TRBJ2-3	.	.	TRBV18	TGTGCCAGCTCACCACCGATAATGCCGAGGTCGCAGTATTTT	CASSPPIMPRSQYF
TRBJ2-1	.	TRBD2	TRBV7-7	TGTGCCAGCAGCGTCCCGGGACTAGCGGGAGGCTTGGAGCAGTTCTTC	CASSVPGLAGGLEQFF
TRBJ2-7	.	.	TRBV5-1	TGCGCCAGCAGCTTGGCCGACAGCGTGGATGGTCGCTACGAGCAGTACTTC	CASSLADSVDGRYEQYF
TRBJ2-7	.	.	TRBV27	TGTGCCAGCAGGCAAGGGAGATCTCCCTCCTACGAGCAGTACTTC	CASRQGRSPSYEQYF
TRBJ1-5	few	.	TRBV5-1	TGCGCCAGCAGCTTTGACAGCAATAGCAATCAGCCCCAGCATTTT	CASSFDSNSNQPQHF
TRBJ2-7	.	.	TRBV5-1	TGCGCCAGCAGCTTTGGGACATCCTACGAGCAGTACTTC	CASSFGTSYEQYF
TRBJ2-7	.	.	TRBV19	TGTGCCAGTAGTATTGGCCAGGCAGGTCCCTACGAGCAGTACTTC	CASSIGQAGPYEQYF
TRBJ1-1	.	TRBD1	TRBV5-1	TGCGCCAGCAGCGCCACAGGGGCGAGAAGGGGCACTGAAGCTTTCTTT	CASSATGARRGTEAFF
TRBJ2-1	once	TRBD2	TRBV4-1	TGCGCCAGCAGCCAACTCGGGACTAGCGGCATTTACAATGAGCAGTTCTTC	CASSQLGTSGIYNEQFF
TRBJ1-4	.	.	TRBV6-6	TGTGCCAGCAGTTACACGTCGCGCTCAACTAATGAAAAACTGTTTTTT	CASSYTSRSTNEKLFF
TRBJ2-7	.	TRBD1	TRBV19	TGTGCCAGTAGTATTAGAGGGGGCAATGGCGAGCAGTACTTC	CASSIRGGNGEQYF
TRBJ2-1	.	TRBD2	TRBV7-9	TGTGCCAGCAGCTTAGGCCCCCCTCGGGTAGCGGGAGGTGATGAGCAGTTCTTC	CASSLGPPRVAGGDEQFF
TRBJ1-2	.	.	TRBV28	TGTGCCAGCAGTCCGGGACAAATACGCTATGGCTACACCTTC	CASSPGQIRYGYTF
TRBJ2-1	.	TRBD2	TRBV6-1	TGTGCCAGCACCTCAAGCGGGAGGCTATACAATGAGCAGTTCTTC	CASTSSGRLYNEQFF
TRBJ1-1	.	TRBD1	TRBV6-5	TGTGCCAGCAGTATGACAGGGAAGACTGAAGCTTTCTTT	CASSMTGKTEAFF
TRBJ1-1	.	.	TRBV7-2	TGTGCCAGCTCTTCCCGCGGGAACACTGAAGCTTTCTTT	CASSSRGNTEAFF
TRBJ1-2	.	.	TRBV15	TGTGCCACCAGCAGAGCAGGGCAGGGCTACACCTTC	CATSRAGQGYTF
TRBJ1-2	.	.	TRBV28	TGTGCCAGCGGTCCTGGGACTGCTTATGGCTACACCTTC	CASGPGTAYGYTF
TRBJ1-5	.	TRBD1	TRBV7-8	TGTGCCAGCAGCTCCGACAGGCAGGGGGGCAATCAGCCCCAGCATTTT	CASSSDRQGGNQPQHF
TRBJ1-1	once	TRBD1	TRBV10-3	TGTGCCATCAGTGAGTCGAGATTTGGACAGGGCGAACCGTCTAGGAACACTGAAGCTTTCTTT	CAISESRFGQGEPSRNTEAFF
TRBJ1-3	.	.	TRBV13	TGTGCCAGCAGCTTAGGTGGTTTGGGCCGGGGGACTGGAAACACCATATATTTT	CASSLGGLGRGTGNTIYF
TRBJ2-2	once	.	TRBV6-1	TGTGCCAGCAGTCTTACCGGGACTAACACCGGGGAGCTGTTTTTT	CASSLTGTNTGELFF
TRBJ2-1	.	.	TRBV6-5	TGTGCCAGCAGTTACGAAGCGGGACAATACAATGAGCAGTTCTTC	CASSYEAGQYNEQFF
TRBJ1-2	.	TRBD1	TRBV19	TGTGCCAGTAGTCCACGAACAGGGGACTATGGCTACACCTTC	CASSPRTGDYGYTF
TRBJ2-7	.	TRBD2	TRBV6-5	TGTGCCAGCAGTCTAGCGGGAGGGCCCAGCGAGCAGTACTTC	CASSLAGGPSEQYF
TRBJ1-3	once	.	TRBV30	TGTGCCTGGAGGGGCGGGGGTTTGGCTGGAAACACCATATATTTT	CAWRGGGLAGNTIYF
TRBJ2-7	.	.	TRBV21-1	TGTGCCAGCAGCAAAATAGCCTACGAGCAGTACTTC	CASSKIAYEQYF
TRBJ1-1	.	.	TRBV30	TGTGCCTGGAGTGCCCTAATTGCGGCTCCAGCTTTCTTT	CAWSALIAAPAFF
TRBJ2-1	.	TRBD2	TRBV7-8	TGTGCCAGCAGCTTAGAGACTAGCGGGAGATCAGTAAATGAGCAGTTCTTC	CASSLETSGRSVNEQFF